The 6 T cell receptor beta chains reported below all come from one sample, sequenced in a study of human T cells and chemical hapten exposure (dated by TCRdb to the early 2020s). Library prep was done by RACE. TCRdb names NextSeq 500 as the instrument used. Starting from the raw public reads, TCRdb applied fastp trimming at Q25, assembled clones with MiXCR and retained in-frame beta chains. Every CDR3 protein is listed once, alongside the most common genes and DNA of its rows. Across this sample there are some 80,000 distinct CDR3 sequences, with around 9.6% seen only once. The biggest ten clones account for about 2.3% of the sample. In the paper's terms, the time point label means: patch test 2, 6 weeks after DPC sensitization. The treatment or condition label corresponds to: therapeutic diphenylcyclopropenone sensitization with weekly scalp DPC. The sample was whole blood, taken in connection with sensitization to the hapten diphenylcyclopropenone (DPC). The receptors come from a woman in her thirties with alopecia areata. Some clones in this sample may be carry-over from other donors' samples.

This clonotype has at least ten counts. The V and J genes are TRBV7-2 and TRBJ2-7; 8 positions agree with TRBD2. Germline V CDR1 and CDR2: SGHTA, FQGNSA. The CDR3 loop spans 13 amino acids. Unmatched junction bases numbered 3, after V lost 5 bases and J lost 3 bases. The CDR3 is CASSPGTSYEQYF. The CDR3 DNA reads TGTGCCAGCAGCCCCGGGACTAGCTACGAGCAGTACTTC.

This clonotype has ten or more counts. This chain joins TRBV20-1 and TRBJ1-5; weak D call: TRBD1 (6 bases). V shed 2 bases and J shed 1 base, with 21 bases lying between them. Germline CDR1 and CDR2: DFQATT and SNEGSKA (reference sequence). The CDR3 extends over 18 amino acids. This chain's CDR3 is CSARTHFIQGQSNQPQHF. The CDR3, as DNA: TGCAGTGCTAGAACCCACTTTATACAGGGTCAGAGCAATCAGCCCCAGCATTTT.

This clonotype was counted many times. This chain uses TRBV6-2 or TRBV6-3 with TRBJ2-5; TRBD2 aligns across 9 bases. The CDR3 contains 15 residues. CDR1 and CDR2 from the germline V gene are MNHEY and SVGEGT. Trimming removed 10 bases from V and 9 bases from J; junction bases left unmatched: 18. In nucleotides, the CDR3 is TGTGCCACCCAAGAGAGCGGGAGGTGGATGGTGGCCCAGTACTTC. Residues: CATQESGRWMVAQYF.

The chain carries TRBV2 and TRBJ2-6; D possibly uses TRBD1 or TRBD2 (5 bases each). CDR1 and CDR2 (germline): SNHLY, FYNNEI. CDR3 length equals 15 residues. V gave up 5 bases and J gave up 4 bases, with 12 bases separating them. In nucleotides, the CDR3 is TGTGCCAGCAGTAACCCCGGGGCCGGGGCCAACGTCCTGACTTTC. Its protein is CASSNPGAGANVLTF.

This clonotype was detected many times. This chain joins TRBV6-2 or TRBV6-3 and TRBJ1-1; no firm D call. CDR3 size: 16 residues. V lost 4 bases and J 1 base, leaving 16 bases between the germline ends. Germline V lookup: CDR1 MNHEY, CDR2 SVGEGT. This CDR3 reads CASSSTKIGWNTEAFF. The CDR3 bases are TGTGCCAGCAGTTCCACCAAAATAGGTTGGAACACTGAAGCTTTCTTT.

V and J are TRBV2 and TRBJ2-2; the match to TRBD1 covers 7 bases. The CDR3 spans 16 residues. After removal of 1 base from V and 3 bases from J, the junction contained 5 bases not matched to a gene. Looked up from germline, CDR1 is SNHLY and CDR2 is FYNNEI. The CDR3 loop is CASSEVGTEHTGELFF. The CDR3 nucleotides are TGTGCCAGCAGTGAAGTAGGGACAGAGCACACCGGGGAGCTGTTTTTT.